The next 10 T cell receptor beta chains were all read from a single sample in a study of CXCR3-negative and CXCR3-positive naive CD8 T cells. 5' RACE that incorporated UMI labels was used to prepare the TRB cDNA libraries. TCRdb reanalyzed the 5' RACE reads, giving one entry per CDR3 protein sequence and no DNA. This table holds around 81,000 distinct CDR3 sequences. Sequenced sample: naive CXCR3- CD8+ T cells from blood. Subset: CD45RO-CCR7+CD27+CD95- naive CD8+ T cells lacking CXCR3 (TNR3-). The receptors were gathered from a human donor in good health. Some clones in this sample may be carry-over from other donors' samples.

V and J are TRBV27 and TRBJ1-2. CDR3 length equals 14 residues. In germline, CDR1 is MNHEY, CDR2 SMNVEV (reference sequence). The CDR3 is CASSLNGQYAGYTF.

This rearrangement joins TRBV9 to TRBJ2-7; without DNA, the TCRdb call of TRBD1 cannot be checked. Germline CDR1 is SGDLS and CDR2 is YYNGEE. The CDR3 consists of 14 residues. The chain's CDR3 is CASSFGATIYEQYF. The entire variable domain, with the rest obtained from reference TRBV9 and TRBJ2-7, is as follows: DSGVTQTPKHLITATGQRVTLRCSPRSGDLSVYWYQQSLDQGLQFLIQYYNGEERAKGNILERFSAQQFPDLHSELNLSSLELGDSALYFCASSFGATIYEQYFGPGTRLTVT.

V gene TRBV4-3 combines with J gene TRBJ2-3; the TCRdb D gene call, TRBD2, has no DNA to confirm it. This CDR3 contains 16 residues. From germline, CDR1 is LGHNA and CDR2 YSLEER. The CDR3 loop reads CASSHRDYLGTDTQYF.

The chain uses TRBV28 and TRBJ2-3. Germline V lookup: CDR1 MDHEN, CDR2 SYDVKM. This CDR3 contains 12 residues. This CDR3 is CASSRGTDTQYF.

This chain joins TRBV28 and TRBJ2-7; no DNA is available, so the TRBD1 call from TCRdb remains unchecked. CDR3 length: 17 residues. The germline V gene encodes CDR1 MDHEN and CDR2 SYDVKM. The chain's CDR3 is CASRGPGRGEGSYEQYF. The full variable domain, completed using reference TRBV28 and TRBJ2-7, is DVKVTQSSRYLVKRTGEKVFLECVQDMDHENMFWYRQDPGLGLRLIYFSYDVKMKEKGDIPEGYSVSREKKERFSLILESASTNQTSMYLCASRGPGRGEGSYEQYFGPGTRLTVT.

The rearrangement joins TRBV10-3 to TRBJ2-7; as DNA is missing, the TRBD1 call by TCRdb cannot be tested. The CDR3 is 17 amino acids. CDR1 is ENHRY and CDR2 is SYGVKD in the germline V gene. CDR3 residues: CAISEPGTRGASYEQYF.

This chain connects TRBV29-1 to TRBJ2-7; the TCRdb D gene call, TRBD1, has no DNA to confirm it. Germline values: CDR1 SQVTM, CDR2 ANQGSEA. CDR3 size: 12 residues. The CDR3 is CSVEGDSYEQYF.

The chain employs TRBV29-1 and TRBJ1-2; TCRdb lists TRBD1, though no DNA is available to test this call. This CDR3 is 13 amino acids long. Germline values: CDR1 SQVTM, CDR2 ANQGSEA. The CDR3 reads CSVTDRASYGYTF.

This chain joins TRBV7-2 and TRBJ2-7; TCRdb proposes TRBD1, but this gene call is untestable without DNA. There are 12 residues in the CDR3. Germline assignment: CDR1 SGHTA and CDR2 FQGNSA. Here the CDR3 reads CASSPTGVEQYF.

V gene TRBV7-9 combines with J gene TRBJ2-1. The germline CDR1 and CDR2 sequences are SEHNR and FQNEAQ (reference sequence). This CDR3 has 16 amino acids. The CDR3 loop reads CASSPSGSASYNEQFF. Looking up the rest from reference TRBV7-9 and TRBJ2-1 gives the full variable domain: DTGVSQNPRHKITKRGQNVTFRCDPISEHNRLYWYRQTLGQGPEFLTYFQNEAQLEKSRLLSDRFSAERPKGSFSTLEIQRTEQGDSAMYLCASSPSGSASYNEQFFGPGTRLTVL.